The clone carrying this TCR beta chain was seen repeatedly, ten times or more. Its antigen is still unknown. J was trimmed by 5 bases and V by 4 bases; bases with no gene match: 7. The CDR3 is made up of 14 amino acids. Germline-derived CDR1 and CDR2 are SGHDT and YYEEEE. This record comes from a study of type 1 regulatory T cells. Overall study: An in vitro protocol generated T-allo10, a Tr1-enriched, alloantigen-specific CD4 T cell product.

TCRdb re-called the reads with MiXCR, one entry per CDR3 protein. Of approximately 42,000 distinct CDR3 sequences detected, 9.5% to 15% appear once; the ten largest clones hold 8% to 10%. Study-level results: Compared with non-type 1 regulatory T cells, type 1 regulatory T cells showed a more restricted TCR repertoire.

This rearrangement joins TRBV5-6 to TRBJ2-5, with 8 bases aligning to TRBD1. The specimen sequenced was cultured non-Tr1 T cells, either the whole culture or a sorted T cell fraction (not recorded which). This TCR was sampled from a human donor in good health. CDR3 in amino acids: CASSRMTGEETQYF. The CDR3 DNA sequence: TGTGCCAGCAGCCGAATGACAGGGGAGGAGACCCAGTACTTC.